This T cell receptor (beta chain) was sequenced for a study of T cell repertoires in cytomegalovirus infection. The CDR3 runs to 17 residues. The germline V gene has CDR1 LGHDT and CDR2 YNNKEL (reference sequence). V was pared by 3 bases and J by 4 bases, with 20 bases between. Of note for this clonotype: Its antigen remains unknown.

In TCRdb, the reads were re-called with MiXCR into one record per CDR3 protein. The table has some 590,000 distinct CDR3 sequences, around 40% seen once. This specimen was cultured PBMCs, taken from culture after CMV antigen stimulation. The V gene is TRBV3-1, the J gene TRBJ2-3; D is unresolved. This clonotype was obtained from a human donor in good health (CMV status not recorded). Some clones in this sample may be carry-over from other donors' samples. The CDR3 DNA reads as TGTGCCAGCAGCCATCCTCCTCTTGCCTCGAGCGCAGATACGCAGTATTTT. The encoded protein is CASSHPPLASSADTQYF.